The 16 T cell receptor beta chains given below trace back to one sample, sequenced in a study of cytomegalovirus exposure and HLA in healthy donors. The PCR employed 60 Vbeta primers together with 13 Jbeta primers. Some clones are missing from TCRdb's copy, which holds only in-frame ones; the method was immunoSEQ multiplex PCR. In the table there are just under 250,000 clones, over 80% of which are singletons. Sample: PBMCs. The receptors were sampled from a woman in her forties in good health and CMV-seropositive.

The V gene is TRBV7-9, the J gene TRBJ2-2; 9 nucleotides agree with TRBD1. The CDR3 is 17 amino acids. In germline, CDR1 is SEHNR, CDR2 FQNEAQ (reference sequence). Trimming at V came to 6 bases and at J to 5 bases, leaving 13 bases not matched to a gene. The CDR3 loop is CASSLGTGRLITGELFF. In DNA form, the CDR3 reads TGTGCCAGCAGTCTAGGGACAGGGCGGCTAATAACCGGGGAGCTGTTTTTT.

J is TRBJ1-1 and V is TRBV5-4; D remains unclear. The CDR3 covers 14 residues. V was trimmed by 6 bases and J by 1 base, leaving 13 bases between them. Germline V CDR1 and CDR2: SGHNT, YYREEE (reference sequence). CDR3 nucleotides: TGTGCCAGCACCCCTTTTGGCCAGAACACTGAAGCTTTCTTT. Translation: CASTPFGQNTEAFF.

The J gene is TRBJ1-2, the V gene TRBV19, with 9 nucleotides matching TRBD1. Germline V gene sequence: CDR1 LNHDA, CDR2 SQIVND (reference sequence). This CDR3 comprises 15 residues. The J segment lost 4 bases and the V segment lost 10 bases, leaving 13 bases of the junction unmatched. The CDR3 nucleotides read TGTGCCATATCTCCCGGGACAGGGCAGATCTATGGCTACACCTTC. Its protein is CAISPGTGQIYGYTF.

The V and J genes are TRBV5-1 and TRBJ2-5; 7 bases are a match to TRBD2. The J call is uncertain, as TRBJ2-7 better fits the DNA end. Germline V CDR1 and CDR2: SGHRS, YFSETQ. The CDR3 runs to 14 residues. CDR3 amino acids: CASSSGLVSYEQYF. For the CDR3, the DNA is TGCGCCAGCAGCTCAGGACTAGTGTCCTACGAGCAGTACTTC.

This chain joins TRBV11-2 and TRBJ2-3; 7 bases align to TRBD2. This CDR3 comprises 15 residues. The J segment lost 0 bases and the V segment lost 5 bases, leaving 5 bases of the junction unmatched. The germline CDR1 and CDR2 sequences are SGHAT and FQNNGV. The CDR3 DNA sequence: TGTGCCAGCAGCCGCGGGGGTGCTAGCACAGATACGCAGTATTTT. This gives the protein CASSRGGASTDTQYF.

The chain links TRBV6-5 to TRBJ1-2; no firm D call. CDR1 and CDR2 from the germline V gene are MNHEY and SVGAGI. Between the trimmed V and J ends, which lost 2 bases and 7 bases, there was a span of 8 bases. This CDR3 has 12 amino acids. The chain's CDR3 is CASSYREGGYTF. CDR3 sequence (DNA): TGTGCCAGCAGTTACCGGGAGGGTGGCTACACCTTC.

J is TRBJ1-6 and V is TRBV19, with 8 positions matching TRBD1. With 5 bases clipped from V and 7 bases from J, the junction kept 10 bases outside the gene matches. Germline V gene lookup returns CDR1 LNHDA and CDR2 SQIVND (reference sequence). The CDR3 is made up of 16 amino acids. The CDR3 reads CASSDTGTGYNSPLHF. Written as DNA, the CDR3 is TGTGCCAGTAGTGATACCGGGACAGGTTACAATTCACCCCTCCACTTT.

The V gene is TRBV7-2, the J gene TRBJ1-5; D possibly corresponds to TRBD1 (5 bases). This CDR3 region has 14 residues. The V gene lost 5 bases and the J gene lost 1 base, with 9 bases spanning the gap. Germline V gene lookup returns CDR1 SGHTA and CDR2 FQGNSA. CDR3 in DNA: TGTGCCAGCAGCCCTCGACAGAGCAATCAGCCCCAGCATTTT. Amino acid sequence: CASSPRQSNQPQHF.

The gene calls are TRBV7-2 and TRBJ2-2; possible D gene TRBD1, 6 bases. In germline, CDR1 is SGHTA, CDR2 FQGNSA. CDR3 size: 16 residues. V was clipped by 4 bases and J by 2 bases, with 14 bases between them. CDR3 loop: CASSSGQRPNTGELFF. CDR3 bases: TGTGCCAGCAGCTCTGGACAGAGGCCCAACACCGGGGAGCTGTTTTTT.

The chain links TRBV4-3 to TRBJ1-1; D is unresolved. With 1 base removed from V and 1 base from J, the gap between germline ends came to 10 bases. The CDR3 is made up of 15 amino acids. Germline values: CDR1 LGHNA, CDR2 YSLEER. The CDR3 DNA is TGCGCCAGCAGCCAAGTACGAGACTCGAACACTGAAGCTTTCTTT. Amino acid sequence: CASSQVRDSNTEAFF.

The chain employs TRBV4-1 and TRBJ1-3, with 11 bases identical to TRBD1. V was pared by 3 bases and J by 3 bases, with 4 bases of the junction left unmatched. Germline V gives CDR1 MGHRA, CDR2 YSYEKL. The CDR3 contains 16 residues. The CDR3 sequence: CASSQTGQGGGNTIYF. As DNA, the CDR3 is TGCGCCAGCAGCCAGACGGGACAGGGGGGTGGAAACACCATATATTTT.

The chain couples TRBV30 to TRBJ1-1; D gene ambiguous. This CDR3 spans 12 amino acids. Germline CDR1 reads GTSNPN; CDR2 reads SVGIG (reference sequence). V shed 1 base and J shed 1 base, with 4 bases lying between them. The CDR3 region has the DNA TGTGCCTGGAGTGGTCAGAACACTGAAGCTTTCTTT. Its protein product is CAWSGQNTEAFF.

The chain joins TRBV25-1 to TRBJ2-7, with 16 bases aligning to TRBD2. V gave up 5 bases and J gave up 12 bases; unmatched junction bases: 10. The CDR3 has 15 amino acids. Per the germline V gene, CDR1 is MGHDK and CDR2 is SYGVNS. The CDR3 DNA reads as TGTGCCAGCAGTTCCTCCGGGACTAGCGGGAGGGCCGCGTACTTC. Protein product: CASSSSGTSGRAAYF.

The chain links TRBV6-1 to TRBJ2-6; TRBD1 matches 7 bases. V shed 7 bases, J shed 0 bases, and the junction held 3 bases outside the gene matches. This CDR3 region has 15 residues. Germline V CDR1 and CDR2: MNHNS, SASEGT. CDR3 in amino acids: CASNPGGSGANVLTF. The CDR3, as DNA: TGTGCCAGCAACCCAGGGGGCTCTGGGGCCAACGTCCTGACTTTC.

This clone was picked up a small number of times. This chain uses TRBV7-2 with TRBJ1-2; D uncertain. The V and J ends lost 1 base and 8 bases respectively, with 11 bases between them. The CDR3 is made up of 13 amino acids. Germline assignment: CDR1 SGHTA and CDR2 FQGNSA. The CDR3 region has the DNA TGTGCCAGCAGCTTAGTACTGGTAAACGGCTACACCTTC. It is translated as CASSLVLVNGYTF.

The V and J genes are TRBV11-1 and TRBJ2-1; no clear D. The CDR3 covers 15 residues. V was clipped by 5 bases and J by 1 base, with 12 bases between them. The germline CDR1 and CDR2 sequences are SGHAT and FQDESV (reference sequence). CDR3 in DNA: TGTGCCAGCAGCCCCCCGGGTCCTTCCTACAATGAGCAGTTCTTC. Its protein is CASSPPGPSYNEQFF. The variable domain in full, with the rest retrieved from reference TRBV11-1 and TRBJ2-1, is EAEVAQSPRYKITEKSQAVAFWCDPISGHATLYWYRQILGQGPELLVQFQDESVVDDSQLPKDRFSAERLKGVDSTLKIQPAELGDSAMYLCASSPPGPSYNEQFFGPGTRLTVL.